Listed below are T cell receptor beta chains from one sample, sequenced in a study of cytomegalovirus exposure and HLA in healthy donors. Only in-frame clones appear in the TCRdb table, and some are missing; sequencing was by immunoSEQ multiplex PCR. The sample holds 150,000 or so clones; 70% to 90% are singletons and the top ten take roughly 0.75%. Specimen: PBMCs. The receptors shown here come from a young woman in good health and CMV-seronegative. CDR3s include the opening cysteine and the closing phenylalanine or tryptophan. Fields, in order: V gene, D gene, clone size, J gene, CDR3 DNA, CDR3 protein. The D gene is left open where the match is weak. The size field is filled for only some rows; it gives once, few, many or a size class.

V gene: TRBV30; D gene: TRBD1; clone size: NA; J gene: TRBJ1-3; CDR3 DNA: TGTGCCTGGGAACCGGGACAGGGAGCCTCTGGAAACACCATATATTTT; CDR3 protein: CAWEPGQGASGNTIYF
V gene: TRBV18; D gene: NA; clone size: NA; J gene: TRBJ2-4; CDR3 DNA: TGTGCCAGCTCAGCCGACTCCACCGCCAAAAACATTCAGTACTTC; CDR3 protein: CASSADSTAKNIQYF
V gene: TRBV11-3; D gene: TRBD2; clone size: NA; J gene: TRBJ2-3; CDR3 DNA: TGTGCCAGCAGCCCGGGGGGAGCGGGAGTTGATACGCAGTATTTT; CDR3 protein: CASSPGGAGVDTQYF
V gene: TRBV28; D gene: NA; clone size: NA; J gene: TRBJ2-1; CDR3 DNA: TGTGCCAGCACCCAACGGGAGAGGTCCTACAATGAGCAGTTCTTC; CDR3 protein: CASTQRERSYNEQFF
V gene: TRBV27; D gene: NA; clone size: few; J gene: TRBJ1-5; CDR3 DNA: TGTGCCAGCAGTCGAACCCAGGGTGGTCAGCCCCAGCATTTT; CDR3 protein: CASSRTQGGQPQHF
V gene: TRBV29-1; D gene: TRBD1; clone size: NA; J gene: TRBJ1-4; CDR3 DNA: TGCAGCGTCAACGACAGGGCCGGAGAAAAACTGTTTTTT; CDR3 protein: CSVNDRAGEKLFF
V gene: TRBV5-6; D gene: TRBD2; clone size: NA; J gene: TRBJ2-7; CDR3 DNA: TGTGCCAGCAGCTCGACGTTACTAGCGGGAGTATCAGAGCAGTACTTC; CDR3 protein: CASSSTLLAGVSEQYF
V gene: TRBV4-2; D gene: TRBD2; clone size: NA; J gene: TRBJ2-2; CDR3 DNA: TGTGCCAGCAGTTCCGCGACTCCCGGGACTAGTAGGCTGACCGGGGAGCTGTTTTTT; CDR3 protein: CASSSATPGTSRLTGELFF
V gene: TRBV6-5; D gene: TRBD2; clone size: once; J gene: TRBJ2-7; CDR3 DNA: TGTGCCAGCAAACTTCGACTAGCGGGAGCCTACGAGCAGTACTTC; CDR3 protein: CASKLRLAGAYEQYF
V gene: TRBV5-6; D gene: TRBD2; clone size: NA; J gene: TRBJ2-1; CDR3 DNA: TGTGCCAGCAGCTTGGGAGCGGGAGGCTACAATGAGCAGTTCTTC; CDR3 protein: CASSLGAGGYNEQFF
V gene: TRBV19; D gene: TRBD1; clone size: once; J gene: TRBJ1-1; CDR3 DNA: TGTGCCAGTCTAAAGGGGGCTGGTGGTTACGCTGAAGCTTTCTTT; CDR3 protein: CASLKGAGGYAEAFF
V gene: TRBV29-1; D gene: NA; clone size: NA; J gene: TRBJ1-5; CDR3 DNA: TGCAGCGCGGCCGGGAGCAATCAGCCCCAGCATTTT; CDR3 protein: CSAAGSNQPQHF
V gene: TRBV5-4; D gene: NA; clone size: NA; J gene: TRBJ1-1; CDR3 DNA: TGTGCCAGCAGCCCTCGGGGGGCTGAAGCTTTCTTT; CDR3 protein: CASSPRGAEAFF
V gene: TRBV6-1; D gene: NA; clone size: once; J gene: TRBJ2-5; CDR3 DNA: TGTGCCAGCAGTGAAGAAAGCGGAAAAGGGGGTGAGACCCAGTACTTC; CDR3 protein: CASSEESGKGGETQYF
V gene: TRBV5-1; D gene: TRBD1; clone size: NA; J gene: TRBJ1-4; CDR3 DNA: TGCGCCAGCAGCTTGTCCTCAGGGGGAGTTAATGAAAAACTGTTTTTT; CDR3 protein: CASSLSSGGVNEKLFF
V gene: TRBV28; D gene: TRBD2; clone size: NA; J gene: TRBJ2-7; CDR3 DNA: TGTGCCAGCAGGCTAGCGGGAGAGAATGGCGAGCAGTACTTC; CDR3 protein: CASRLAGENGEQYF
V gene: TRBV4-1; D gene: TRBD2; clone size: NA; J gene: TRBJ2-1; CDR3 DNA: TGCGCCAGCAGCCAAGAAGGGTCTAGCGGGAGTTATGAGCAGTTCTTC; CDR3 protein: CASSQEGSSGSYEQFF
V gene: TRBV30; D gene: NA; clone size: NA; J gene: TRBJ2-3; CDR3 DNA: TGTGCCTGGAACCCGACAGGCACAGATACGCAGTATTTT; CDR3 protein: CAWNPTGTDTQYF
V gene: TRBV7-2; D gene: TRBD2; clone size: once; J gene: TRBJ2-7; CDR3 DNA: TGTGCCAGCAGTCGGACTCTAGCGGGAGTCGCCTACGAGCAGTACTTC; CDR3 protein: CASSRTLAGVAYEQYF
V gene: TRBV9; D gene: NA; clone size: NA; J gene: TRBJ2-3; CDR3 DNA: TGTGCCAGCAGCGTGACAGGTGACACAGATACGCAGTATTTT; CDR3 protein: CASSVTGDTDTQYF
V gene: TRBV19; D gene: TRBD1; clone size: few; J gene: TRBJ1-5; CDR3 DNA: TGTGCCAGTAGTCCTTATGACAGGGGTCAGCCCCAGCATTTT; CDR3 protein: CASSPYDRGQPQHF